These 23 T cell receptor beta chains originate from one sample sequenced in a study of response to subunit inactivated influenza vaccine. MiXCR, applied by TCRdb to the RT-PCR reads, yields one record per CDR3 protein. This sample has about 500,000 distinct CDR3 sequences, with 15% to 20% found just once. The specimen comprised CD4+ T cells sorted from PBMCs, sampled around 25 months after vaccination. These receptors all stem from a man aged 45 to 75 who received an inactivated influenza vaccine.

This chain connects TRBV5-1 to TRBJ2-3, with TRBD2 matching over 15 bases. The CDR3 loop spans 18 amino acids. The ends lost 3 bases at V and 3 bases at J; junction bases unmatched: 8. Per germline, CDR1 SGHRS and CDR2 YFSETQ. The CDR3 loop reads CASSSWTSGGAVTDTQYF. The CDR3 DNA reads as TGCGCCAGCAGCTCCTGGACTAGCGGGGGGGCAGTAACAGATACGCAGTATTTT.

V is TRBV29-1 and J is TRBJ2-7; 9 nucleotides align to TRBD2. Germline-derived CDR1 and CDR2 are SQVTM and ANQGSEA. The J segment lost 2 bases and the V segment lost 4 bases, leaving 6 bases of the junction unmatched. The CDR3 has 14 residues. The CDR3 sequence is CSVGGGGRAYEQYF. DNA for the CDR3: TGCAGCGTTGGCGGGGGCGGGAGGGCCTACGAGCAGTACTTC.

This clonotype was counted only a few times. The gene calls are TRBV12-3 or TRBV12-4 and TRBJ1-1; D is undetermined. Trimming shortened V by 6 bases and J by 3 bases, and 14 bases separated the two germline ends. The CDR3 totals 14 residues. The CDR3 loop reads CASSLVGRDTEAFF. The CDR3 DNA reads TGTGCCAGCAGCCTCGTCGGGCGGGACACTGAAGCTTTCTTT.

This clonotype appeared a few times. J is TRBJ2-2 and V is TRBV20-1, with a possible D match to TRBD2 (6 bases). Between the trimmed V and J ends, which lost 7 bases and 4 bases, there was a span of 16 bases. The germline CDR1 and CDR2 sequences are DFQATT and SNEGSKA (reference sequence). The length of the CDR3 is 14 residues. CDR3 nucleotide sequence: TGCAGTGTACAGACTAGGTCGAGCACCGGGGAGCTGTTTTTT. Its protein product is CSVQTRSSTGELFF.

In this sample, this clonotype turned up a few times. The V call is TRBV11-2, the J call TRBJ2-5, with 10 nucleotides matching TRBD2. Germline lookup yields CDR1 SGHAT and CDR2 FQNNGV. The CDR3 is 16 amino acids. Trimming removed 1 base from V and 4 bases from J; junction bases left unmatched: 6. The CDR3 DNA reads as TGTGCCAGCAGCTTAGGAGCGGGAGGGCCGGGAGAGACCCAGTACTTC. This sequence encodes CASSLGAGGPGETQYF.

In its sample, this clonotype was seen a few times. This rearrangement joins TRBV5-1 to TRBJ2-1; 9 bases are a match to TRBD1. The junction had 6 bases not matched to a gene; V was cut back by 4 bases and J by 4 bases. The germline CDR1 and CDR2 sequences are SGHRS and YFSETQ. The CDR3 spans 15 residues. Written as DNA, the CDR3 is TGCGCCAGCAGCGCCCGGGACAGGGATTACAATGAGCAGTTCTTC. As protein: CASSARDRDYNEQFF.

V usage is TRBV7-9 and J usage is TRBJ1-1; D remains ambiguous. The CDR3 has 14 amino acids. Per germline, CDR1 SEHNR and CDR2 FQNEAQ (reference sequence). The V gene lost 5 bases and the J gene lost 1 base, with 11 bases spanning the gap. CDR3 sequence: CASSNGPQNTEAFF. In nucleotides, the CDR3 is TGTGCCAGCAGCAACGGACCGCAGAACACTGAAGCTTTCTTT.

The table lists this clonotype with a few counts. This chain uses TRBV20-1 with TRBJ2-1; TRBD2 matches at 11 bases. Germline CDR1 reads DFQATT; CDR2 reads SNEGSKA (reference sequence). The CDR3 has 16 amino acids. J gave up 0 bases and V 5 bases, and 6 bases lay outside the gene matches. The CDR3 sequence is CSAQTSGADSYNEQFF. As DNA, the CDR3 is TGCAGTGCTCAGACTAGCGGGGCCGACTCCTACAATGAGCAGTTCTTC.

CDR3 in amino acids: CASSPLGTGSSYEQYF. The CDR3 nucleotides read TGTGCCAGCTCACCCCTAGGGACAGGAAGCTCCTACGAGCAGTACTTC. The rearrangement links TRBV18 to TRBJ2-7, with 8 positions matching TRBD1. Germline V gene sequence: CDR1 KGHSH, CDR2 LQKENI. The CDR3 spans 16 residues. The ends lost 3 bases at V and 0 bases at J; junction bases unmatched: 7.

This clonotype occurred a few times. V and J are TRBV5-1 and TRBJ1-2; no clear D. The CDR3 runs 13 residues. In germline, CDR1 is SGHRS, CDR2 YFSETQ. Trimming removed 1 base from V and 4 bases from J, with 8 bases in between. DNA for the CDR3: TGCGCCAGCAGCTTGAGTCAGTTCTATGGCTACACCTTC. Translating it yields CASSLSQFYGYTF.

This clonotype has a count of ten or more. The chain combines TRBV10-3 with TRBJ1-2, with D tentatively TRBD1 (6 bases). The CDR3 consists of 16 residues. V shed 0 bases and J shed 4 bases, with 15 bases lying between them. CDR1 ENHRY and CDR2 SYGVKD come from the germline V gene. DNA for the CDR3: TGTGCCATCAGTGAGTCAGTGAAGACAGGTCGCTATGGCTACACCTTC. It codes for CAISESVKTGRYGYTF.

This clonotype was detected once. The V and J genes are TRBV20-1 and TRBJ2-1; the match to TRBD1 covers 9 bases. With 5 bases clipped from V and 6 bases from J, the junction kept 14 bases outside the gene matches. CDR1 is DFQATT and CDR2 is SNEGSKA in the germline V gene (reference sequence). The CDR3 sequence is 16 residues long. CDR3 amino acids: CSAPKPGQGSRNEQFF. CDR3 in DNA: TGCAGTGCTCCTAAGCCGGGACAGGGATCGCGCAATGAGCAGTTCTTC.

This clonotype was detected only once. CDR3 bases: TGTGCCAGCACCGAAAAGGGGGGCAGGGGGTACGAGCAGTACTTC. This sequence encodes CASTEKGGRGYEQYF. This chain links TRBV28 with TRBJ2-7; possible D gene TRBD1, 7 bases. V was cut by 7 bases and J by 4 bases, with 20 bases left in between. The CDR3 has 15 amino acids. Germline lookup yields CDR1 MDHEN and CDR2 SYDVKM.

This clonotype was seen repeatedly, ten times or more. V gene TRBV12-3 or TRBV12-4 combines with J gene TRBJ1-5; D not certain. This CDR3 has 14 amino acids. V was cut by 5 bases and J by 4 bases, with 12 bases left in between. CDR3 sequence reads: CASSPRLANQPQHF. For the CDR3, the DNA is TGTGCCAGCAGTCCACGGCTAGCAAATCAGCCCCAGCATTTT.

This clonotype turned up a few times. The rearrangement uses TRBV7-8 and TRBJ2-7; TRBD2 might be the D (5 bases). Germline lookup yields CDR1 SGHVS and CDR2 FQNEAQ. Trimming removed 4 bases from V and 10 bases from J, with 14 bases in between. The CDR3 runs to 12 residues. Here the CDR3 DNA reads TGTGCCAGCAGCTCAAGGGCTCGGGAACAGTACTTC. It is translated as CASSSRAREQYF.

This sequence joins TRBV5-1 and TRBJ2-7; D not resolved. In germline, CDR1 is SGHRS, CDR2 YFSETQ. This CDR3 contains 11 residues. V lost 6 bases and J lost 4, with 8 bases in between. DNA for the CDR3: TGCGCCAGCAAATCCGAATACGAGCAGTACTTC. It is translated as CASKSEYEQYF.

This clonotype was detected ten times or more. This sequence joins TRBV12-3 or TRBV12-4 and TRBJ2-2; no definite D call. The V gene lost 7 bases and the J gene lost 7 bases, with 13 bases spanning the gap. The CDR3 extends over 13 amino acids. This CDR3 is CASTEGWGGELFF. CDR3 sequence (DNA): TGTGCCAGCACCGAAGGGTGGGGCGGGGAGCTGTTTTTT.

This clonotype was seen ten or more times. The chain has TRBV27 and TRBJ2-2; 8 positions agree with TRBD1. There are 15 residues in the CDR3. V was pared by 6 bases and J by 7 bases, with 10 bases of the junction left unmatched. The germline CDR1 and CDR2 sequences are MNHEY and SMNVEV (reference sequence). The CDR3 DNA reads as TGTGCCAGCAGCCCGGACAGGGTATTGGTCGGGGAGCTGTTTTTT. Its translation: CASSPDRVLVGELFF.

This clonotype was picked up a small number of times. The chain recombines TRBV4-2 with TRBJ1-2; no clear D. V gave up 0 bases and J gave up 3 bases, with 8 bases separating them. Germline loops: CDR1 LGHNA, CDR2 YNFKEQ. The CDR3 totals 14 residues. CDR3 sequence (DNA): TGTGCCAGCAGCCAAGATCCAGAAGACTATGGCTACACCTTC. It specifies CASSQDPEDYGYTF.

The genes are TRBV7-9 and TRBJ2-1; 7 bases are shared with TRBD1. V lost 1 base, J lost 9 bases, and 3 bases stayed unmatched. Germline assignment: CDR1 SEHNR and CDR2 FQNEAQ (reference sequence). The CDR3 loop spans 13 amino acids. The CDR3: CASSLEGQLEQFF. The DNA of the CDR3 is TGTGCCAGCAGCTTAGAGGGACAGCTTGAGCAGTTCTTC.

This clonotype was recorded many times. The CDR3 DNA is TGTGCCAGCAGTTTCCCCGGGGGGAACTACGAGCAGTACTTC. Its translation: CASSFPGGNYEQYF. The gene calls are TRBV6-2 or TRBV6-3 and TRBJ2-7; TRBD2 matches at 7 bases. The CDR3 contains 14 residues. After removal of 4 bases from V and 3 bases from J, the junction contained 6 bases not matched to a gene. Germline V lookup: CDR1 MNHEY, CDR2 SVGEGT.

This clonotype was counted ten times or more. The chain is built from TRBV20-1 and TRBJ2-1; D gene ambiguous. Trimming stripped 5 bases from V and 5 bases from J, with 13 bases between. The length of the CDR3 is 13 residues. Germline loops: CDR1 DFQATT, CDR2 SNEGSKA (reference sequence). CDR3 amino acids: CSAEAILNNEQFF. The CDR3 DNA sequence: TGCAGTGCTGAGGCAATCCTAAACAATGAGCAGTTCTTC.

A remark on this clonotype: Germline and junction disagree at one end, which may indicate a read error. The rearrangement uses TRBV4-1 and TRBJ2-1; 10 bases are a match to TRBD2. CDR1 and CDR2 (germline): MGHRA, YSYEKL. This CDR3 is 15 amino acids long. CDR3 nucleotides: TGCGCCAGCGGGTCTAGCGGGGGCTCCTTCAATGAGCAGTTCTTC. Translation: CASGSSGGSFNEQFF.